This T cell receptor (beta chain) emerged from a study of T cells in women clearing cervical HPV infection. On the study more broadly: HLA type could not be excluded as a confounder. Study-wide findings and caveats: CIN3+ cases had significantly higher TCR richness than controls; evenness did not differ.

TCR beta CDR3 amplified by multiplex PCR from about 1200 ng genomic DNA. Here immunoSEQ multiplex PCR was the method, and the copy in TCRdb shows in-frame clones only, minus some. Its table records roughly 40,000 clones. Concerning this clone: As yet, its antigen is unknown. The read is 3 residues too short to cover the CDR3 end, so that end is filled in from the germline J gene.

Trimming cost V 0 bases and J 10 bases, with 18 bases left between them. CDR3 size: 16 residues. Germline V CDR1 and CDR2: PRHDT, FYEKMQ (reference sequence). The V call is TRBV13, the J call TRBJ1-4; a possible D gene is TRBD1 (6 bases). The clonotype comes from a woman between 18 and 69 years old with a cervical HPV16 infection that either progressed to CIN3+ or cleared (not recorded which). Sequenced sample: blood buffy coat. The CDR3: CASSLGPGQSFGKLFF. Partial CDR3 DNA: TGTGCCAGCAGCTTAGGACCCGGACAGTCGTTTGGAAAA.